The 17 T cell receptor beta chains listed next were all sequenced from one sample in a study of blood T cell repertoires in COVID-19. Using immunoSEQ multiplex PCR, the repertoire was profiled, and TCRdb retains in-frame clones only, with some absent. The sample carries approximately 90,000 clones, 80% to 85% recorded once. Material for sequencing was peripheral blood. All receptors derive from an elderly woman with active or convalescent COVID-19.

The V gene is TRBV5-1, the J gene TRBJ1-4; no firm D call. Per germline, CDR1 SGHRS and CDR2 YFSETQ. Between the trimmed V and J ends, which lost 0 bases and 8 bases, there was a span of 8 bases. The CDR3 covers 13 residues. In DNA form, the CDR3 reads TGCGCCAGCAGCTTGGGATTGGAGGAAAAACTGTTTTTT. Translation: CASSLGLEEKLFF.

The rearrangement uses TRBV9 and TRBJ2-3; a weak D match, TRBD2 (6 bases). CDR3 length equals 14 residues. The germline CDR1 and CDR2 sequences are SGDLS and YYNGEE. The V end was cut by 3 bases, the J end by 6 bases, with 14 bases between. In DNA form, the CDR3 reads TGTGCCAGCAGCGCCCCTGGAGGGAGGGATACGCAGTATTTT. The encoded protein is CASSAPGGRDTQYF.

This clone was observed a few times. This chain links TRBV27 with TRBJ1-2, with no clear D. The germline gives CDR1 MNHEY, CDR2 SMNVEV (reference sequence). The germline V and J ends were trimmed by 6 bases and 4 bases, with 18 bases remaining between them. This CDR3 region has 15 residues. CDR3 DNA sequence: TGTGCCAGCAGCTCAGAGATGACTCGGGGCTATGGCTACACCTTC. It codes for CASSSEMTRGYGYTF.

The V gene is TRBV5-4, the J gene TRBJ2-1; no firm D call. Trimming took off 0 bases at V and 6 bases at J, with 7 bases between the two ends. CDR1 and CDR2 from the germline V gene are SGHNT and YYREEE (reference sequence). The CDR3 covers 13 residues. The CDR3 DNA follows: TGTGCCAGCAGCTTGGCCCCCGGCAATGAGCAGTTCTTC. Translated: CASSLAPGNEQFF.

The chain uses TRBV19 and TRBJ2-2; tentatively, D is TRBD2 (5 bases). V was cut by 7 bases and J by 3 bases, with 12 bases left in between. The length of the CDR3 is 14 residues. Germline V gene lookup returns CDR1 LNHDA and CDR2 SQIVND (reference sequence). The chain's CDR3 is CASKLGIDTGELFF. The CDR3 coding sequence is TGTGCCAGTAAACTCGGGATCGACACCGGGGAGCTGTTTTTT.

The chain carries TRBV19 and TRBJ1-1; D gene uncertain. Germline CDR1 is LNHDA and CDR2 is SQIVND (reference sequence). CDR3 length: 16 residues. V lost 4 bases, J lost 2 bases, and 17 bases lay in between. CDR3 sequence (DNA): TGTGCCAGTAGTAAAGGAACAGAAAGTACAAACACTGAAGCTTTCTTT. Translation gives CASSKGTESTNTEAFF.

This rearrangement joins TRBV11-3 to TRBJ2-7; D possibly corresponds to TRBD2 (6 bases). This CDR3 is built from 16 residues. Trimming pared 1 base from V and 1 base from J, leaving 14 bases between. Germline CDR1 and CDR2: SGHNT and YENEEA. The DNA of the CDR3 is TGTGCCAGCAGCTTAGCCGGGACTGGGATATCCTACGAGCAGTACTTC. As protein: CASSLAGTGISYEQYF.

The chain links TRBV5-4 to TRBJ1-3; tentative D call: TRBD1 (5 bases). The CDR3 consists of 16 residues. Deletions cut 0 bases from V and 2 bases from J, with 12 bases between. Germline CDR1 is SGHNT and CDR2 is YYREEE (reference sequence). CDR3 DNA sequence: TGTGCCAGCAGCTTGGGGGGCTGGAGTCCTGGAAACACCATATATTTT. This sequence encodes CASSLGGWSPGNTIYF. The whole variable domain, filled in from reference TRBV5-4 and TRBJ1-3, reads ETGVTQSPTHLIKTRGQQVTLRCSSQSGHNTVSWYQQALGQGPQFIFQYYREEENGRGNFPPRFSGLQFPNYSSELNVNALELDDSALYLCASSLGGWSPGNTIYFGEGSWLTVV.

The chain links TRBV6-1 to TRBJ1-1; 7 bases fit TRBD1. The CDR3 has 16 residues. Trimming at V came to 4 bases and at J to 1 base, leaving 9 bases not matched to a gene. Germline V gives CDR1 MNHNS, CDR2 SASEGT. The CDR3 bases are TGTGCCAGCAGTGCCGCTGGTGGGGACAGGAACACTGAAGCTTTCTTT. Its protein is CASSAAGGDRNTEAFF.

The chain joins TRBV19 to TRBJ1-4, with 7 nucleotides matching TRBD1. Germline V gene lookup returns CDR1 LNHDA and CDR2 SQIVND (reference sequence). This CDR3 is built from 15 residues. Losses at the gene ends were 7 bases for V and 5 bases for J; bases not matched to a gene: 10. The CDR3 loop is CASTNPSRGNEKLFF. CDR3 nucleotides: TGTGCCAGTACCAACCCTAGCAGGGGGAATGAAAAACTGTTTTTT.

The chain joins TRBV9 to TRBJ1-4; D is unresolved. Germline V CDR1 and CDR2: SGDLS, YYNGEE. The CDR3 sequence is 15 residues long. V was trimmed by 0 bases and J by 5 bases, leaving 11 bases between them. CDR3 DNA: TGTGCCAGCAGCGTAGGTACGGGAATCAATGAAAAACTGTTTTTT. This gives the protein CASSVGTGINEKLFF. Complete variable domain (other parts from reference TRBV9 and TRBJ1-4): DSGVTQTPKHLITATGQRVTLRCSPRSGDLSVYWYQQSLDQGLQFLIQYYNGEERAKGNILERFSAQQFPDLHSELNLSSLELGDSALYFCASSVGTGINEKLFFGSGTQLSVL.

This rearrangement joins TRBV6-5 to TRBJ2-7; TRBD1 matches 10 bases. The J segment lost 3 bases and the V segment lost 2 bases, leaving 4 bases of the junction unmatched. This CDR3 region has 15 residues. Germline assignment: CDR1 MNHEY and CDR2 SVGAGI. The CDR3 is CASSYLRTGGYEQYF. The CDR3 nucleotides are TGTGCCAGCAGTTACCTGAGGACAGGGGGCTACGAGCAGTACTTC.

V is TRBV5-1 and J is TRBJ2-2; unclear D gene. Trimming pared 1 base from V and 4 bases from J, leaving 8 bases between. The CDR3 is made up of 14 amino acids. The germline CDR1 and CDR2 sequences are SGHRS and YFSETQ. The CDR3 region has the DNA TGCGCCAGCAGCTTGCGACACCTCACCGGGGAGCTGTTTTTT. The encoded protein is CASSLRHLTGELFF.

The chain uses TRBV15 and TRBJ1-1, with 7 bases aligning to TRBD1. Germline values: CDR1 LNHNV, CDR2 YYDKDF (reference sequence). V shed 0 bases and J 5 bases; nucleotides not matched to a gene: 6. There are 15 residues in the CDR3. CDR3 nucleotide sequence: TGTGCCACCAGCAGAGACACAGGGGTGGATACTGAAGCTTTCTTT. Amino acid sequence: CATSRDTGVDTEAFF.

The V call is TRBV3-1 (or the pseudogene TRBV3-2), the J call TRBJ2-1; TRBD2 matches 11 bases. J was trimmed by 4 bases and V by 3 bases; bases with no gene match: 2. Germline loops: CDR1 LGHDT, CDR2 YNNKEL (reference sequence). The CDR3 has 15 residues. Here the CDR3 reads CASSQTSGTYNEQFF. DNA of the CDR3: TGTGCCAGCAGCCAGACTAGCGGGACGTACAATGAGCAGTTCTTC.

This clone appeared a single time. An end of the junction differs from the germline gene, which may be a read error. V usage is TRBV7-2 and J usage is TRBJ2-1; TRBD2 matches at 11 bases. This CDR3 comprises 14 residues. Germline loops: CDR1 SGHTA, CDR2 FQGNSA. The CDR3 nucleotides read TGTGCCAGCAGCCTAGCGGGGGGTAACAATGAGCAGTTCTTC. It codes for CASSLAGGNNEQFF.

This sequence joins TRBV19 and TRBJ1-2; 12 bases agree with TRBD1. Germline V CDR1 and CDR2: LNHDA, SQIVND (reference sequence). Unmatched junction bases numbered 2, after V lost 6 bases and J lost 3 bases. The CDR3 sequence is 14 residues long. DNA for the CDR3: TGTGCCAGTAGGGGACAGGGGGCTCACTATGGCTACACCTTC. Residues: CASRGQGAHYGYTF. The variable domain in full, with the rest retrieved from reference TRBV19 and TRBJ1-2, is DGGITQSPKYLFRKEGQNVTLSCEQNLNHDAMYWYRQDPGQGLRLIYYSQIVNDFQKGDIAEGYSVSREKKESFPLTVTSAQKNPTAFYLCASRGQGAHYGYTFGSGTRLTVV.